This T cell receptor (beta chain) is from a study of CD8 T cells in Susac syndrome. Germline V CDR1 and CDR2: LNHDA, SQIVND (reference sequence). This CDR3 spans 17 amino acids. Trimming cost V 5 bases and J 6 bases; bases outside gene matches: 16. With random hexamers, 0.5 to 1 ug RNA was reverse transcribed. TCRdb re-called the immunoSEQ multiplex PCR reads through MiXCR, storing one row per CDR3 protein. The table has some 240,000 distinct CDR3 sequences, about 95% seen once; the top ten hold under 0.12%. The TCR was taken from a human donor with Susac syndrome. The specimen sequenced was CD4+ T cells from PBMCs. The chain couples TRBV19 to TRBJ1-5; 7 bases line up with TRBD1. The CDR3 spells CASSQPPTGRGIQPQHF. Written as DNA, the CDR3 is TGTGCCAGTAGTCAGCCTCCGACAGGGCGAGGAATTCAGCCCCAGCATTTT.